This entry is about one T cell receptor (beta chain). Its antigen is unknown. The data belong to a study of cytomegalovirus exposure and HLA in healthy donors. Overall study context: In a later analysis, it was reported that the roughly 130 validation repertoires had been produced on the same platform as the 670 or so repertoires belonging to the first cohort.

Study results and limitations: A few CMV-associated chains were confirmed in vitro to be specific for CMV antigens. The study recorded some 160 TCR beta chains that were cytomegalovirus-associated.

The donors belonged to the approximately 130-subject validation cohort, separate from the roughly 670-subject first cohort. V was pared by 2 bases and J by 4 bases, with 8 bases between. In germline, CDR1 is SGHTA, CDR2 FQGNSA. The CDR3 is made up of 13 amino acids. The repertoire was sequenced with immunoSEQ multiplex PCR; TCRdb's copy has only in-frame clones and lacks some. This table holds roughly 73,000 clones, around 96% found once. Sequencing was carried out using PBMCs. This chain links TRBV7-2 with TRBJ1-1; the D is unclear. The TCR was taken from a young man in good health and CMV-seronegative. The CDR3 coding sequence is TGTGCCAGCAGCTTACGGTCGGGCACTGAAGCTTTCTTT. This codes for CASSLRSGTEAFF.